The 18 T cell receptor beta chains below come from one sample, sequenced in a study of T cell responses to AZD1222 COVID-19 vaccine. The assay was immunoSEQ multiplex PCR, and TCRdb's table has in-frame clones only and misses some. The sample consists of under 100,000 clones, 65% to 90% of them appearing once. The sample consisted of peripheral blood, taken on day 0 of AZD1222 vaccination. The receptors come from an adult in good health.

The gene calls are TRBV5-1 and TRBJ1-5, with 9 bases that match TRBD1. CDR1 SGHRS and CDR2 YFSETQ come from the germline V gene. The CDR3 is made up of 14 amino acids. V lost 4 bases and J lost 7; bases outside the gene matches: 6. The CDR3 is CASSTGTGKQPQHF. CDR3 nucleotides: TGCGCCAGCAGCACCGGGACAGGGAAACAGCCCCAGCATTTT.

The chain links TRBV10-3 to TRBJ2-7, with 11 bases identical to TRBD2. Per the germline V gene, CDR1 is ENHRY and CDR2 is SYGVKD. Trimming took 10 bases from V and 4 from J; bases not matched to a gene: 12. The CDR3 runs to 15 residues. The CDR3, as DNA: TGTGCCACTGCCCCACTAGCGGGAGTGTGGTACGAGCAGTACTTC. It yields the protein CATAPLAGVWYEQYF.

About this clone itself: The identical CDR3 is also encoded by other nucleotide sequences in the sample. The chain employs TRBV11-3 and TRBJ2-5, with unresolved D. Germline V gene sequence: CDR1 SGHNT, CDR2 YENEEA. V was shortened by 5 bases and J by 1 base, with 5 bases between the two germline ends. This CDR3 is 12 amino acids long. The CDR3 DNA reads TGTGCCAGCAGCCCAGCCCAAGAGACCCAGTACTTC. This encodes CASSPAQETQYF.

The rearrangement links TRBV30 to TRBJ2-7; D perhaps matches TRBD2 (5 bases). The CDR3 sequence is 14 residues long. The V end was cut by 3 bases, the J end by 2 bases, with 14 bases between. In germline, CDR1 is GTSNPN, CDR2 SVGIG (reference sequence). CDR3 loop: CAWSFSGEPYEQYF. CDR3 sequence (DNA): TGTGCCTGGAGCTTTTCCGGGGAACCCTACGAGCAGTACTTC.

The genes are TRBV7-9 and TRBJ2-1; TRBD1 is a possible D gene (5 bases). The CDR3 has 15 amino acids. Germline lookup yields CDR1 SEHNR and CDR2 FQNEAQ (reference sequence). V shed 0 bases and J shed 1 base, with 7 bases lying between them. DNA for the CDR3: TGTGCCAGCAGCTTAGCGACAGATTCCTACAATGAGCAGTTCTTC. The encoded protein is CASSLATDSYNEQFF.

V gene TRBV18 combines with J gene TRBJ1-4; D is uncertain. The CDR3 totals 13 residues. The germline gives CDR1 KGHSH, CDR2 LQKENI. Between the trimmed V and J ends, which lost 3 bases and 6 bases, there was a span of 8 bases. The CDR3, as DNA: TGTGCCAGCTCACCCCCGGCCCATGAAAAACTGTTTTTT. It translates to CASSPPAHEKLFF.

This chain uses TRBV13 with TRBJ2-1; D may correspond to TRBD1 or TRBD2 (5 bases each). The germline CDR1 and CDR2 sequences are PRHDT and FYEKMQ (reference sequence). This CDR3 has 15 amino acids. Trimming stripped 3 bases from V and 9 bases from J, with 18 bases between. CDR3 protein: CASSFNRGPRAEQFF. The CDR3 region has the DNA TGTGCCAGCAGCTTCAATCGGGGTCCCAGGGCTGAGCAGTTCTTC.

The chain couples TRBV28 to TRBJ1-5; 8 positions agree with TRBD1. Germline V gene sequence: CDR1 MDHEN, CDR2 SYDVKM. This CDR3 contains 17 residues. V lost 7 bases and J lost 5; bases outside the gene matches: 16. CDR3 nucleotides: TGTGCCAGCACATCCGGGACAGGCCTCCGGGGCCATCAGCCCCAGCATTTT. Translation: CASTSGTGLRGHQPQHF. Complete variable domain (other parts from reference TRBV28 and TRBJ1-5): DVKVTQSSRYLVKRTGEKVFLECVQDMDHENMFWYRQDPGLGLRLIYFSYDVKMKEKGDIPEGYSVSREKKERFSLILESASTNQTSMYLCASTSGTGLRGHQPQHFGDGTRLSIL.

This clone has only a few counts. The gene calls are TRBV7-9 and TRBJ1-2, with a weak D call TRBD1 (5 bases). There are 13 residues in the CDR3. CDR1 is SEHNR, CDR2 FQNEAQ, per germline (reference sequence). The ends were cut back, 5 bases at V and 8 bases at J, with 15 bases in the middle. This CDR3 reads CASSPEGPGGYTF. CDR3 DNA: TGTGCCAGCAGCCCAGAGGGGCCTGGCGGCTACACCTTC.

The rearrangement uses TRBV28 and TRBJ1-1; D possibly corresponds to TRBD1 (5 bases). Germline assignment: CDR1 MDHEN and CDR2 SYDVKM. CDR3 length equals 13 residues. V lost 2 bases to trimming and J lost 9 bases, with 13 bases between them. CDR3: CASSLLGTGKAFF. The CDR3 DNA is TGTGCCAGCAGTTTACTAGGGACGGGGAAAGCTTTCTTT.

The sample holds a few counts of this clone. The CDR3 DNA is TGTGCCAGCAGCTCACAGGGGGCGCGTGGAAACACCATATATTTT. This translates into CASSSQGARGNTIYF. The chain uses TRBV14 and TRBJ1-3; TRBD1 matches 9 bases. With V trimmed by 5 bases and J by 3 bases, 5 bases remained unmatched. Germline CDR1 reads SGHDN; CDR2 reads FVKESK. The CDR3 totals 15 residues.

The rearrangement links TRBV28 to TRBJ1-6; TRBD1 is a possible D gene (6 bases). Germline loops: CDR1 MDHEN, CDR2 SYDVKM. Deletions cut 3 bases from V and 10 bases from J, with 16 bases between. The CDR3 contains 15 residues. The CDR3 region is CASSLGTGFQSPLHF. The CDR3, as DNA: TGTGCCAGCAGTTTGGGTACAGGGTTCCAGTCACCCCTCCACTTT.

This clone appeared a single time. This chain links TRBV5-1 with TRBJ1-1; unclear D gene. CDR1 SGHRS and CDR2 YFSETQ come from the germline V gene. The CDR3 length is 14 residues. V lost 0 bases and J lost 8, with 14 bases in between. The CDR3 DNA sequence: TGCGCCAGCAGCTTGGAGGGTCAGTTCGTCGAAGCTTTCTTT. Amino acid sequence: CASSLEGQFVEAFF.

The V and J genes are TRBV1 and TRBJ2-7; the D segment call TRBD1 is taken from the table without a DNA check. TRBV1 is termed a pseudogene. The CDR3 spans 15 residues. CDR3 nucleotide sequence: TGCACCAGCAGGAACTGGACAGGGGAACCCTACGAGCAGTACTTC. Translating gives CTSRNWTGEPYEQYF.

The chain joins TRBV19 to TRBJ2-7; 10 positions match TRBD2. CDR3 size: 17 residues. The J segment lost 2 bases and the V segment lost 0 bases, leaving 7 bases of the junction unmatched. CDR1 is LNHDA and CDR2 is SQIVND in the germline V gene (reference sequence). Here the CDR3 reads CASSIDSASGRAYEQYF. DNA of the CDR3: TGTGCCAGTAGTATAGATTCTGCTAGCGGGAGAGCCTACGAGCAGTACTTC.

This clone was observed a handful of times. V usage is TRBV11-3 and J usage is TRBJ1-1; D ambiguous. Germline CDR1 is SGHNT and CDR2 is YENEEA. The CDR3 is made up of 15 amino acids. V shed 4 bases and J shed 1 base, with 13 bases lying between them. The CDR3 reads CASSSAKAPNTEAFF. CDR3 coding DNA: TGTGCCAGCAGCTCCGCCAAGGCCCCGAACACTGAAGCTTTCTTT.

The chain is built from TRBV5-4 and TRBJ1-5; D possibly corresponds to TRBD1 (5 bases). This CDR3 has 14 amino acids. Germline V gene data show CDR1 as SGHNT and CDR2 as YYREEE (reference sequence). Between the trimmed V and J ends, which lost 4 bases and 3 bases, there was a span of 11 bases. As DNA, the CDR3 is TGTGCCAGCAGCCTTGAGGGGATCAATCAGCCCCAGCATTTT. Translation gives CASSLEGINQPQHF.

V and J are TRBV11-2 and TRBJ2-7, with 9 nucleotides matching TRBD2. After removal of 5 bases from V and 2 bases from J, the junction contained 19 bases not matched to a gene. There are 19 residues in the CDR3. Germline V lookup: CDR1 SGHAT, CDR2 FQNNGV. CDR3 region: CASSREGGRALGTTYEQYF. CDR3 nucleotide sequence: TGTGCCAGCAGCCGGGAAGGCGGGAGGGCCCTCGGAACAACCTACGAGCAGTACTTC. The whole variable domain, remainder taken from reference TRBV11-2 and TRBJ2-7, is EAGVAQSPRYKIIEKRQSVAFWCNPISGHATLYWYQQILGQGPKLLIQFQNNGVVDDSQLPKDRFSAERLKGVDSTLKIQPAKLEDSAVYLCASSREGGRALGTTYEQYFGPGTRLTVT.